One and the same sample provided the 27 T cell receptor beta chains below, sequenced in a study of cytomegalovirus exposure and HLA in healthy donors. The primer mix had 60 Vbeta and 13 Jbeta primers. Sequencing used immunoSEQ multiplex PCR; TCRdb keeps in-frame clones, though not all of them. The sample records fewer than 250,000 clones, roughly 80% being singletons. Sequencing input: PBMCs. All receptors derive from a man aged 25 to 40 in good health and CMV-seronegative.

The chain links TRBV2 to TRBJ1-5; 7 nucleotides align to TRBD1. The germline V gene encodes CDR1 SNHLY and CDR2 FYNNEI. This CDR3 has 18 amino acids. Unmatched junction bases numbered 16, after V lost 2 bases and J lost 6 bases. The CDR3: CASSERGRETRTGQPQHF. The CDR3 DNA is TGTGCCAGCAGTGAAAGGGGGAGAGAGACCCGGACAGGTCAGCCCCAGCATTTT.

The gene calls are TRBV4-3 and TRBJ2-7, with D possibly matching TRBD2 (5 bases). The CDR3 is made up of 16 amino acids. Looked up from germline, CDR1 is LGHNA and CDR2 is YSLEER. V dropped 0 bases and J dropped 3 bases, with 15 bases sitting between them. The CDR3 spells CASSQELGSRGYEQYF. DNA for the CDR3: TGCGCCAGCAGCCAAGAATTGGGTAGCCGGGGCTACGAGCAGTACTTC.

V usage is TRBV28 and J usage is TRBJ2-1, with 8 bases that match TRBD2. V was clipped by 2 bases and J by 6 bases; unmatched bases: 3. The germline V gene has CDR1 MDHEN and CDR2 SYDVKM. The CDR3 has 14 residues. The CDR3 spells CASSLRAGGNEQFF. The CDR3 DNA is TGTGCCAGCAGTTTAAGGGCGGGGGGCAATGAGCAGTTCTTC.

The chain has TRBV7-9 and TRBJ2-5, with a weak D call TRBD2 (6 bases). The CDR3 totals 14 residues. In germline, CDR1 is SEHNR, CDR2 FQNEAQ (reference sequence). V was trimmed by 5 bases and J by 5 bases, leaving 15 bases between them. The CDR3 bases are TGTGCCAGCAGCCCCTTGGACTACCGGGAGACCCAGTACTTC. Amino acid sequence: CASSPLDYRETQYF. Combining the CDR3 with reference TRBV7-9 and TRBJ2-5 gives the whole variable domain DTGVSQNPRHKITKRGQNVTFRCDPISEHNRLYWYRQTLGQGPEFLTYFQNEAQLEKSRLLSDRFSAERPKGSFSTLEIQRTEQGDSAMYLCASSPLDYRETQYFGPGTRLLVL.

The rearrangement joins TRBV5-1 to TRBJ1-3; 7 nucleotides agree with TRBD1. Germline CDR1 SGHRS, CDR2 YFSETQ. Trimming took 0 bases from V and 2 from J; bases not matched to a gene: 2. The CDR3 spans 15 residues. The chain's CDR3 is CASSLDRGPGNTIYF. CDR3 DNA sequence: TGCGCCAGCAGCTTGGATAGGGGGCCTGGAAACACCATATATTTT.

V gene TRBV6-6 combines with J gene TRBJ2-1, with D perhaps TRBD2 (7 bases). Germline V lookup: CDR1 MNHNY, CDR2 SVGAGI (reference sequence). The CDR3 runs to 14 residues. V was pared by 5 bases and J by 1 base, with 9 bases between. Here the CDR3 DNA reads TGTGCCAGCAGTGAGGGGGGGTCCTACAATGAGCAGTTCTTC. It translates to CASSEGGSYNEQFF.

The chain recombines TRBV2 with TRBJ1-5; maybe TRBD1 (6 bases). Per germline, CDR1 SNHLY and CDR2 FYNNEI. This CDR3 is 15 amino acids long. The V end lost 1 base, the J end lost 0 bases, and 7 bases lay between the germline ends. In DNA, the CDR3 is TGTGCCAGCAGTGAAGACAGGGTTAGCAATCAGCCCCAGCATTTT. Translation gives CASSEDRVSNQPQHF.

CDR3 nucleotides: TGTGCCAGCAGTTTATCGGGGGTAGGTGGGAGCGGGCCCTACAATGAGCAGTTCTTC. Translation gives CASSLSGVGGSGPYNEQFF. The chain carries TRBV27 and TRBJ2-1; D is perhaps TRBD2 (6 bases). V was shortened by 0 bases and J by 2 bases, with 20 bases between the two germline ends. CDR1 and CDR2 from the germline V gene are MNHEY and SMNVEV (reference sequence). The length of the CDR3 is 19 residues.

The chain combines TRBV7-2 with TRBJ2-1, with 13 bases matching TRBD2. Germline V gene data show CDR1 as SGHTA and CDR2 as FQGNSA. Trimming removed 4 bases from V and 7 bases from J; junction bases left unmatched: 1. The CDR3 extends over 14 amino acids. This CDR3 reads CASSWTSGGNEQFF. The CDR3 bases are TGTGCCAGCAGCTGGACTAGCGGGGGAAATGAGCAGTTCTTC.

The gene calls are TRBV28 and TRBJ2-7; 7 positions agree with TRBD1. Germline lookup yields CDR1 MDHEN and CDR2 SYDVKM. The J segment lost 2 bases and the V segment lost 6 bases, leaving 7 bases of the junction unmatched. CDR3 size: 14 residues. CDR3: CASRRPTGAYEQYF. CDR3 DNA: TGTGCCAGCAGGCGCCCAACAGGGGCCTACGAGCAGTACTTC.

A note on this clone: Germline is not matched at one junction end, which may reflect a read error. The chain carries TRBV7-9 and TRBJ1-2; 7 nucleotides agree with TRBD1. This CDR3 has 13 amino acids. The germline V gene has CDR1 SEHNR and CDR2 FQNEAQ (reference sequence). DNA for the CDR3: TGTTCCAGCAGCTTAGCAGGGGGCTATGGCTACACCTTC. Protein sequence: CSSSLAGGYGYTF. Filled out from reference TRBV7-9 and TRBJ1-2, the complete variable domain reads DTGVSQNPRHKITKRGQNVTFRCDPISEHNRLYWYRQTLGQGPEFLTYFQNEAQLEKSRLLSDRFSAERPKGSFSTLEIQRTEQGDSAMYLCSSSLAGGYGYTFGSGTRLTVV.

The rearrangement uses TRBV27 and TRBJ1-2; 7 nucleotides line up with TRBD1. CDR1 is MNHEY and CDR2 is SMNVEV in the germline V gene (reference sequence). With V trimmed by 3 bases and J by 4 bases, 8 bases remained unmatched. The CDR3 runs 15 residues. The CDR3 reads CASSLIQGVGYGYTF. The CDR3 DNA reads TGTGCCAGCAGTTTGATTCAGGGGGTAGGCTATGGCTACACCTTC.

The gene calls are TRBV7-2 and TRBJ1-3, with TRBD1 as a possible D gene (5 bases). The CDR3 extends over 15 amino acids. Trimming took off 1 base at V and 1 base at J, with 8 bases between the two ends. CDR1 is SGHTA and CDR2 is FQGNSA in the germline V gene. The CDR3 DNA follows: TGTGCCAGCAGCTTAGGGGGCGGATCTGGAAACACCATATATTTT. Amino acid sequence: CASSLGGGSGNTIYF.

As concerns this clone: A read error may produce the germline difference seen at one junction end. This sequence joins TRBV28 and TRBJ2-6; D perhaps matches TRBD1 (5 bases). The length of the CDR3 is 15 residues. Germline CDR1 reads MDHEN; CDR2 reads SYDVKM. CDR3 DNA sequence: TGTGCCAGCAGTTTAAGTGGTTCTGGGGCCAGCGTCCTGACTTTC. Translating it yields CASSLSGSGASVLTF.

This chain joins TRBV6-6 and TRBJ2-3, with 7 bases aligning to TRBD1. The junction had 5 bases not matched to a gene; V was cut back by 2 bases and J by 3 bases. Germline lookup yields CDR1 MNHNY and CDR2 SVGAGI (reference sequence). This CDR3 region has 15 residues. The DNA of the CDR3 is TGTGCCAGCAGTTACCAGACAGGGCCGACAGATACGCAGTATTTT. Its translation is CASSYQTGPTDTQYF.

The chain has TRBV11-2 and TRBJ2-3; D is ambiguous. The CDR3 length is 14 residues. V lost 8 bases to trimming and J lost 2 bases, with 14 bases between them. Germline lookup yields CDR1 SGHAT and CDR2 FQNNGV. The CDR3 is CASGSRESTDTQYF. CDR3 DNA: TGTGCCAGCGGTTCCCGTGAGTCCACAGATACGCAGTATTTT.

The V and J genes are TRBV2 and TRBJ2-4; D is possibly TRBD1 (6 bases). CDR3 size: 20 residues. V was pared by 4 bases and J by 0 bases, with 25 bases between. Germline assignment: CDR1 SNHLY and CDR2 FYNNEI. The chain's CDR3 is CASSVPIDRFTFLAKNIQYF. CDR3 DNA: TGTGCCAGCAGTGTCCCAATCGACAGGTTCACCTTCTTAGCCAAAAACATTCAGTACTTC.

The chain carries TRBV28 and TRBJ2-1; 9 positions match TRBD2. V shed 2 bases, J shed 4 bases, and the junction held 6 bases outside the gene matches. This CDR3 contains 16 residues. In germline, CDR1 is MDHEN, CDR2 SYDVKM. The CDR3 bases are TGTGCCAGCAGTTTAGGGCTAGCGGGGAAGTACAATGAGCAGTTCTTC. Translation gives CASSLGLAGKYNEQFF.

J is TRBJ2-7 and V is TRBV5-4, with TRBD2 identical over 15 bases. This CDR3 is 17 amino acids long. J gave up 0 bases and V 0 bases, and 1 base lay outside the gene matches. Germline V gene sequence: CDR1 SGHNT, CDR2 YYREEE (reference sequence). The CDR3 is CASSLGTSGGASYEQYF. For the CDR3, the DNA is TGTGCCAGCAGCTTGGGGACTAGCGGGGGGGCCTCCTACGAGCAGTACTTC.

The V gene is TRBV11-2, the J gene TRBJ2-7, with 12 bases matching TRBD2. V lost 0 bases and J lost 4; bases outside the gene matches: 1. Germline lookup yields CDR1 SGHAT and CDR2 FQNNGV. The CDR3 length is 15 residues. The CDR3 protein is CASSLDGLAGYEQYF. CDR3 DNA: TGTGCCAGCAGCTTAGATGGACTAGCGGGATACGAGCAGTACTTC.

This clone was picked up a small number of times. V and J are TRBV5-1 and TRBJ2-3; D is ambiguous. V was pared by 4 bases and J by 4 bases, with 13 bases between. The CDR3 extends over 14 amino acids. Germline V lookup: CDR1 SGHRS, CDR2 YFSETQ. In DNA, the CDR3 is TGCGCCAGCAGCCCGAGAGGTCGAGCAGATACGCAGTATTTT. Residues: CASSPRGRADTQYF.

The chain uses TRBV9 and TRBJ1-3; 12 bases match TRBD1. From germline, CDR1 is SGDLS and CDR2 YYNGEE. With 0 bases clipped from V and 4 bases from J, the junction kept 2 bases outside the gene matches. The CDR3 sequence is 16 residues long. CDR3 protein: CASSVGGTGGGNTIYF. The DNA for the CDR3 is TGTGCCAGCAGCGTAGGAGGGACAGGGGGCGGAAACACCATATATTTT.

The gene calls are TRBV7-9 and TRBJ1-2; 8 nucleotides match TRBD1. V was pared by 4 bases and J by 0 bases, with 10 bases of the junction left unmatched. Germline V gene sequence: CDR1 SEHNR, CDR2 FQNEAQ (reference sequence). This CDR3 has 17 residues. CDR3 sequence (DNA): TGTGCCAGCAGCTACCCGGACAGGGTGAATTCTAACTATGGCTACACCTTC. Its protein product is CASSYPDRVNSNYGYTF.

CDR3 bases: TGTGCCAGCAGTGAAGACAGGGTTAACACCGGGGAGCTGTTTTTT. Residues: CASSEDRVNTGELFF. The V call is TRBV2, the J call TRBJ2-2; tentative D call: TRBD1 (6 bases). CDR3 length: 15 residues. Germline V gives CDR1 SNHLY, CDR2 FYNNEI. The V and J ends lost 1 base and 2 bases respectively, with 8 bases between them.

This clone was found once. This chain connects TRBV29-1 to TRBJ1-5, with D uncertain. The germline gives CDR1 SQVTM, CDR2 ANQGSEA. Trimming removed 6 bases at V and 0 bases at J, with 9 bases between. This CDR3 has 13 residues. The CDR3 DNA reads TGCAGCGTCGCCCGGGGTAGCAATCAGCCCCAGCATTTT. Protein sequence: CSVARGSNQPQHF.

This clone was observed a single time. The chain joins TRBV4-3 to TRBJ2-1; 12 bases fit TRBD2. CDR3 length: 16 residues. Trimming cost V 4 bases and J 5 bases; bases outside gene matches: 6. Germline loops: CDR1 LGHNA, CDR2 YSLEER. The CDR3 region is CASSRILAGGHNEQFF. CDR3 coding DNA: TGCGCCAGCAGCCGGATACTAGCGGGGGGCCACAATGAGCAGTTCTTC.

The chain carries TRBV2 and TRBJ2-4; TRBD1 agrees at 11 bases. The CDR3 spans 13 residues. Germline V CDR1 and CDR2: SNHLY, FYNNEI. The V gene end was trimmed by 6 bases and the J gene end by 9 bases; junction bases not matched to a gene: 4. The DNA for the CDR3 is TGTGCCAGCAGAGGGGACAGGGGGTTCATTCAGTACTTC. Translated: CASRGDRGFIQYF.